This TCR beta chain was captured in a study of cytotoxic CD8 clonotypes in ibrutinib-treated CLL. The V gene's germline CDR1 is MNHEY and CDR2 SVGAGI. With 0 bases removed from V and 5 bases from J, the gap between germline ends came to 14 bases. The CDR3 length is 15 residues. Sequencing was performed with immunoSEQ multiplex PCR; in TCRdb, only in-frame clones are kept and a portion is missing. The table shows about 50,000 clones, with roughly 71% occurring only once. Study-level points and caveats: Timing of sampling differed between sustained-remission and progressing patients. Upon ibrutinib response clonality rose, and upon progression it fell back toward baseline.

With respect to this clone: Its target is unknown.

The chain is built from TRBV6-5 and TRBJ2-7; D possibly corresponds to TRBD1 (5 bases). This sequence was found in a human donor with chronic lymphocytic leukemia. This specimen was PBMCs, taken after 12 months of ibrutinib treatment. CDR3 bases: TGTGCCAGCAGTTACTCCCCGGACATTTCCCACGAGCAGTACTTC. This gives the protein CASSYSPDISHEQYF.